This T cell receptor beta chain came from a study of CD8 T cells in Susac syndrome. The T cells that were sequenced for TCR beta were CD8+ and CD4+ cells from blood. Roughly 0.45 to 1 ug RNA was reverse transcribed with random hexamers. TCRdb ran MiXCR on the immunoSEQ multiplex PCR reads and lists one entry per CDR3 protein. Of under 200,000 distinct CDR3 sequences listed, around 94% were seen once; the top ten hold roughly 0.15%. The CDR3 totals 15 residues. Germline V CDR1 and CDR2: LGHNA, YNFKEQ. V lost 0 bases, J lost 4 bases, and 5 bases stayed unmatched. The source is a human donor in good health. Sequencing was performed on CD4+ T cells from PBMCs. The chain has TRBV4-2 and TRBJ2-5; TRBD1 matches 7 bases. The CDR3 loop is CASSQDRQGRETQYF. The CDR3 coding sequence is TGTGCCAGCAGCCAAGACAGACAGGGCCGAGAGACCCAGTACTTC.